Listed below are T cell receptor beta chains from one sample, sequenced in a study of CD8 T cells in ankylosing spondylitis. From the 5' RACE reads, TCRdb called clonotypes with MiXCR, one entry per CDR3 protein. The table has 750,000 to 850,000 distinct CDR3 sequences, 10% to 15% seen once. What was sequenced was blood, either unsorted or a sorted T cell fraction (not recorded which). Receptors were obtained from a male donor with ankylosing spondylitis. CDR3s include the opening cysteine and the closing phenylalanine or tryptophan. D genes are given only for firm matches. Not every row has a clone size; where given, it reads once, few, many or a size class.

cdr3_nt: TGTGCCACCAGCAGAGGTTACCTGGGACAGGGACCTGAAGCTTTCTTT
cdr3_aa: CATSRGYLGQGPEAFF
clone_size: .
d_call: TRBD1
v_call: TRBV15
j_call: TRBJ1-1

cdr3_nt: TGCAGTGCTAGCCCAAATGGAGTCGGCGATCAGCCCCAGCATTTT
cdr3_aa: CSASPNGVGDQPQHF
clone_size: .
d_call: .
v_call: TRBV20-1
j_call: TRBJ1-5

cdr3_nt: TGCAGTGCTAGAGACAGGGGCTCTGGGGCCAACGTCCTGACTTTC
cdr3_aa: CSARDRGSGANVLTF
clone_size: .
d_call: .
v_call: TRBV20-1
j_call: TRBJ2-6

cdr3_nt: TGTGCCAGCAGAGCAGGTCGAGGTCAGCCCCAGCATTTT
cdr3_aa: CASRAGRGQPQHF
clone_size: few
d_call: .
v_call: TRBV6-2/TRBV6-3
j_call: TRBJ1-5

cdr3_nt: TGTGCCAGCACCAAACCTCAAGGATACAATGAGCAGTTCTTC
cdr3_aa: CASTKPQGYNEQFF
clone_size: .
d_call: .
v_call: TRBV5-6
j_call: TRBJ2-1

cdr3_nt: TGTGCCAGCAGTCCCCCGGGACAGGGGATCTACGAGCAGTACTTC
cdr3_aa: CASSPPGQGIYEQYF
clone_size: many
d_call: TRBD1
v_call: TRBV6-1
j_call: TRBJ2-7

cdr3_nt: TGTGCCAGCAGTTACTCCCCGTCATTTGCGGCCGAGCAGTACTTC
cdr3_aa: CASSYSPSFAAEQYF
clone_size: few
d_call: .
v_call: TRBV6-5
j_call: TRBJ2-7

cdr3_nt: TGCGCCAGCAGCTTGGACAGGGGGGACTATGGCTACACCTTC
cdr3_aa: CASSLDRGDYGYTF
clone_size: many
d_call: TRBD1
v_call: TRBV5-1
j_call: TRBJ1-2

cdr3_nt: TGCGCCAGCAGCACGTTAGAGGGTCAGAACACCGGGGAGCTGTTTTTT
cdr3_aa: CASSTLEGQNTGELFF
clone_size: .
d_call: .
v_call: TRBV5-1
j_call: TRBJ2-2

cdr3_nt: TGTGCCAGCAGCCGAGGGGGTTCTAATGAAAAACTGTTTTTT
cdr3_aa: CASSRGGSNEKLFF
clone_size: .
d_call: .
v_call: TRBV7-2
j_call: TRBJ1-4

cdr3_nt: TGTGCCAGCAGCCGAAGGGACACCATATATTTT
cdr3_aa: CASSRRDTIYF
clone_size: .
d_call: .
v_call: TRBV6-6
j_call: TRBJ1-3

cdr3_nt: TGTGCCAGCAGTACGAGCAATGAGCAGTTCTTC
cdr3_aa: CASSTSNEQFF
clone_size: few
d_call: .
v_call: TRBV6-5
j_call: TRBJ2-1

cdr3_nt: TGCGCCAGCAGCCAAGAGGCGCTAGCGGGAGGGGGGGATACGCAGTATTTT
cdr3_aa: CASSQEALAGGGDTQYF
clone_size: .
d_call: TRBD2
v_call: TRBV4-3
j_call: TRBJ2-3

cdr3_nt: TGTGCCAGCACCTTACAGGGAGTAGGTCAGCCCCAGCATTTT
cdr3_aa: CASTLQGVGQPQHF
clone_size: few
d_call: .
v_call: TRBV12-3/TRBV12-4
j_call: TRBJ1-5

cdr3_nt: TGCAGCGTTGTGGGACAGGAAGAGACCCAGTACTTC
cdr3_aa: CSVVGQEETQYF
clone_size: many
d_call: TRBD1
v_call: TRBV29-1
j_call: TRBJ2-5

cdr3_nt: TGTGCCAGCAGCGCGTCTGGGGGCACTGAAGCTTTCTTT
cdr3_aa: CASSASGGTEAFF
clone_size: many
d_call: .
v_call: TRBV7-3
j_call: TRBJ1-1

cdr3_nt: TGTGCCAGCTCACCACCCTCGGGCTTCATGAACACTGAAGCTTTCTTT
cdr3_aa: CASSPPSGFMNTEAFF
clone_size: .
d_call: .
v_call: TRBV18
j_call: TRBJ1-1

cdr3_nt: TGTGCCAGCAGTTTTGGACAGGCCAGCACAGATACGCAGTATTTT
cdr3_aa: CASSFGQASTDTQYF
clone_size: few
d_call: TRBD1
v_call: TRBV12-3/TRBV12-4
j_call: TRBJ2-3

cdr3_nt: TGCAGTGCTAGTTTCGGTAGCGGAGGTTGGAATGAGCAGTTCTTC
cdr3_aa: CSASFGSGGWNEQFF
clone_size: few
d_call: .
v_call: TRBV20-1
j_call: TRBJ2-1

cdr3_nt: TGTGCCAGCAGCTTCAGCGGGGGCCTGACCTACAATGAGCAGTTCTTC
cdr3_aa: CASSFSGGLTYNEQFF
clone_size: .
d_call: TRBD2
v_call: TRBV7-2
j_call: TRBJ2-1

cdr3_nt: TGCAGTGCCGAGGGACCAGCGGCCTACAATGAGCAGTTCTTC
cdr3_aa: CSAEGPAAYNEQFF
clone_size: few
d_call: .
v_call: TRBV20-1
j_call: TRBJ2-1

cdr3_nt: TGTGCCAGCAGGAACCCCCGGAAAGAGACCCAGTACTTC
cdr3_aa: CASRNPRKETQYF
clone_size: few
d_call: .
v_call: TRBV6-1
j_call: TRBJ2-5

cdr3_nt: TGTGCCAGCAGTTTACGACCCGGACGGACAACTAATGAAAAACTGTTTTTT
cdr3_aa: CASSLRPGRTTNEKLFF
clone_size: many
d_call: .
v_call: TRBV27
j_call: TRBJ1-4

cdr3_nt: TGCGCCAGCAGCCGAGCCAGCGGGGGGACCTCCAACTACAATGAGCAGTTCTTC
cdr3_aa: CASSRASGGTSNYNEQFF
clone_size: .
d_call: TRBD2
v_call: TRBV4-3
j_call: TRBJ2-1

cdr3_nt: TGTGCCACCAGTGATGACCGGGACAGGTTACAAGAGACCCAGTACTTC
cdr3_aa: CATSDDRDRLQETQYF
clone_size: .
d_call: TRBD1
v_call: TRBV24-1
j_call: TRBJ2-5

cdr3_nt: TGTGCCAGCAGCTTAAAGGGCGGAACTTCCTACGAGCAGTACTTC
cdr3_aa: CASSLKGGTSYEQYF
clone_size: many
d_call: .
v_call: TRBV7-9
j_call: TRBJ2-7

cdr3_nt: TGTGCCATCAGTGAGGGACAACCCTATGGCTACACCTTC
cdr3_aa: CAISEGQPYGYTF
clone_size: many
d_call: .
v_call: TRBV10-3
j_call: TRBJ1-2

cdr3_nt: TGCAGTACCCCCGGGACAGGGGGCTCCTACGAGCAGTACTTC
cdr3_aa: CSTPGTGGSYEQYF
clone_size: .
d_call: TRBD1
v_call: TRBV20-1
j_call: TRBJ2-7

cdr3_nt: TGTGCCACCAGCCGCAGGGGTCCCGGGGAGCTGTTTTTT
cdr3_aa: CATSRRGPGELFF
clone_size: few
d_call: .
v_call: TRBV15
j_call: TRBJ2-2

cdr3_nt: TGTGCCAGCAGCTTAGCTTCCGGGGGGACGGGTACGCAGTATTTT
cdr3_aa: CASSLASGGTGTQYF
clone_size: .
d_call: TRBD2
v_call: TRBV7-9
j_call: TRBJ2-3

cdr3_nt: TGCAGTGCTGGGCCCAGGACAGTGGCTCTCAATGAGCAGTTCTTC
cdr3_aa: CSAGPRTVALNEQFF
clone_size: many
d_call: .
v_call: TRBV20-1
j_call: TRBJ2-1

cdr3_nt: TGTGCCAGCTCCCTTCAATGGGAAGAGACCCAGTACTTC
cdr3_aa: CASSLQWEETQYF
clone_size: .
d_call: .
v_call: TRBV18
j_call: TRBJ2-5

cdr3_nt: TGTGCCAGCAGCCCAAGACCGGCAGGGGATGAGCAGTTCTTC
cdr3_aa: CASSPRPAGDEQFF
clone_size: .
d_call: .
v_call: TRBV9
j_call: TRBJ2-1

cdr3_nt: TGCAGCGAGGTGAGGGGAACGACCCAGTACTTC
cdr3_aa: CSEVRGTTQYF
clone_size: few
d_call: .
v_call: TRBV29-1
j_call: TRBJ2-5

cdr3_nt: TGCGCCAGCAGCCCGGACCGGGACAGGGCGTACTTC
cdr3_aa: CASSPDRDRAYF
clone_size: many
d_call: TRBD1
v_call: TRBV5-1
j_call: TRBJ2-7

cdr3_nt: TGTGCCTGGAGTGCCGCGCGGGGGCACTATAATTCACCCCTCCACTTT
cdr3_aa: CAWSAARGHYNSPLHF
clone_size: .
d_call: .
v_call: TRBV30
j_call: TRBJ1-6

cdr3_nt: TGTGCCAGCAGCTTCCGCCTGTCGAGTGGAAACACCATATATTTT
cdr3_aa: CASSFRLSSGNTIYF
clone_size: .
d_call: .
v_call: TRBV5-6
j_call: TRBJ1-3

cdr3_nt: TGTGCCAGCAGCCAAGAGGTTAGGACAAATAATTCACCCCTCCACTTT
cdr3_aa: CASSQEVRTNNSPLHF
clone_size: .
d_call: .
v_call: TRBV4-2
j_call: TRBJ1-6

cdr3_nt: TGCAGTGCTAGCACACCCGTCTATGGCTACACCTTC
cdr3_aa: CSASTPVYGYTF
clone_size: few
d_call: .
v_call: TRBV20-1
j_call: TRBJ1-2

cdr3_nt: TGTGCCAGCAGTCCCCGGGAGTCTGAACAGTTCTTC
cdr3_aa: CASSPRESEQFF
clone_size: .
d_call: .
v_call: TRBV6-6
j_call: TRBJ2-1

cdr3_nt: TGCGCCAGCAGCTTTAGCGGGAGGATCACAGATACGCAGTATTTT
cdr3_aa: CASSFSGRITDTQYF
clone_size: few
d_call: TRBD2
v_call: TRBV5-1
j_call: TRBJ2-3

cdr3_nt: TGTGCCAGCAGCTTGGTGGGACACTTCTACGAGCAGTACTTC
cdr3_aa: CASSLVGHFYEQYF
clone_size: .
d_call: .
v_call: TRBV5-6
j_call: TRBJ2-7

cdr3_nt: TGTGCCAGCAGCTTAGGGGCCGCCGAAGGTCAGGGGACCCAGTACTTC
cdr3_aa: CASSLGAAEGQGTQYF
clone_size: .
d_call: .
v_call: TRBV7-2
j_call: TRBJ2-5

cdr3_nt: TGTGCCAGCAATACCTTTAGCGGATCCTACAATGAGCAGTTCTTC
cdr3_aa: CASNTFSGSYNEQFF
clone_size: .
d_call: .
v_call: TRBV12-3/TRBV12-4
j_call: TRBJ2-1

cdr3_nt: TGCGCCAGCAGCTTGGTAGCGGGGAAGGTCGGGGAGCTGTTTTTT
cdr3_aa: CASSLVAGKVGELFF
clone_size: few
d_call: TRBD2
v_call: TRBV5-1
j_call: TRBJ2-2

cdr3_nt: TGTGCCAGCAGCTCCCTGGCCACCGGGGAGCTGTTTTTT
cdr3_aa: CASSSLATGELFF
clone_size: .
d_call: .
v_call: TRBV11-3
j_call: TRBJ2-2

cdr3_nt: TGTGCCAGCAGCTTCTTGCCACAGTCTAGGGGTTCCTACGAGCAGTACTTC
cdr3_aa: CASSFLPQSRGSYEQYF
clone_size: few
d_call: .
v_call: TRBV11-2
j_call: TRBJ2-7

cdr3_nt: TGTGCCAGCAGGGACAGGCCCTACGAGCAGTACTTC
cdr3_aa: CASRDRPYEQYF
clone_size: few
d_call: TRBD1
v_call: TRBV6-2/TRBV6-3
j_call: TRBJ2-7

cdr3_nt: TGTGCCAGCAGTCCGACAGGGGTTGATGGCTACACCTTC
cdr3_aa: CASSPTGVDGYTF
clone_size: many
d_call: TRBD1
v_call: TRBV12-3/TRBV12-4
j_call: TRBJ1-2

cdr3_nt: TGCAGTGCTAGAGATTACAGTAGAGGGACAGATACGCAGTATTTT
cdr3_aa: CSARDYSRGTDTQYF
clone_size: few
d_call: .
v_call: TRBV20-1
j_call: TRBJ2-3

cdr3_nt: TGTGCCAGCAACCTCGGGGGGGCCCATGAGCAGTTCTTC
cdr3_aa: CASNLGGAHEQFF
clone_size: few
d_call: TRBD2
v_call: TRBV3-1
j_call: TRBJ2-1

cdr3_nt: TGTGCCACCAGTGATTCGGGGTACCAAGAGACCCAGTACTTC
cdr3_aa: CATSDSGYQETQYF
clone_size: few
d_call: .
v_call: TRBV24-1
j_call: TRBJ2-5

cdr3_nt: TGTGCCAGTTATCAGGGGACGGGCACTGAAGCTTTCTTT
cdr3_aa: CASYQGTGTEAFF
clone_size: .
d_call: .
v_call: TRBV28
j_call: TRBJ1-1

cdr3_nt: TGCAGTGCTACAGGGGCCAACACTAACTATGGCTACACCTTC
cdr3_aa: CSATGANTNYGYTF
clone_size: few
d_call: .
v_call: TRBV20-1
j_call: TRBJ1-2

cdr3_nt: TGCAGTGCTAGAGATCAGGGTCGGGGAGATACGCAGTATTTT
cdr3_aa: CSARDQGRGDTQYF
clone_size: many
d_call: .
v_call: TRBV20-1
j_call: TRBJ2-3

cdr3_nt: TGCGCCAGCAGCTGGTCAGGGATTCGGATCCCGAAAGAGACCCAGTACTTC
cdr3_aa: CASSWSGIRIPKETQYF
clone_size: .
d_call: .
v_call: TRBV5-1
j_call: TRBJ2-5

cdr3_nt: TGCAGCTCCCTCGGGGCAGAAGAGACCCAGTACTTC
cdr3_aa: CSSLGAEETQYF
clone_size: many
d_call: .
v_call: TRBV29-1
j_call: TRBJ2-5

cdr3_nt: TGCAGTGCCGAGGACGGGAGACAAAATGAGCAGTTCTTC
cdr3_aa: CSAEDGRQNEQFF
clone_size: few
d_call: .
v_call: TRBV20-1
j_call: TRBJ2-1